The rows below give T cell receptor beta chains drawn from one sample of a study of identical twins. One entry per CDR3 protein, called by TCRdb with MiXCR from the 5' RACE reads. The profile shows about 240,000 distinct CDR3 sequences, approximately 11% of them singletons. In addition, the sample was reused for a study of yellow fever vaccine responses in identical twins.

Sequenced input: memory (CD45RO+) T cells sorted from blood. The origin of the receptors is a woman under 30 in good health. Both conserved end residues are part of each CDR3. The D gene is left open where the match is weak. Clone size is stated in some rows and not others, as once, few, many or a class when expanded.

d_call	clone_size	v_call	j_call	cdr3_nt	cdr3_aa
TRBD2	few	TRBV27	TRBJ2-3	TGTGCCAGCAGTGAGAACGGGAGGGCCGTCGGAACAGATACGCAGTATTTT	CASSENGRAVGTDTQYF
NA	many	TRBV6-1	TRBJ2-5	TGTGCCAGCAGGGAGGGGGGAGGAGAGACCCAGTACTTC	CASREGGGETQYF
NA	NA	TRBV3-1	TRBJ2-3	TGTGCCAGCAGCCAGATACTAGGAGGGAGCACAGATACGCAGTATTTT	CASSQILGGSTDTQYF
TRBD2	NA	TRBV19	TRBJ2-1	TGTGCCAGTAACCTAGCGGGGGGGCCCCTCAATGAGCAGTTCTTC	CASNLAGGPLNEQFF
NA	NA	TRBV28	TRBJ2-7	TGTGCCAGCAGTTTATCTAGACGAAGCTCCTACGAGCAGTACTTC	CASSLSRRSSYEQYF
TRBD1	NA	TRBV5-1	TRBJ2-1	TGCGCCAGCCATGGAGGACAGGGCGGCAATGAGCAGTTCTTC	CASHGGQGGNEQFF
NA	many	TRBV5-1	TRBJ2-2	TGCGCCAGCAGCTTACGACTAGGGGGAACTCTGTTTTTT	CASSLRLGGTLFF
NA	many	TRBV28	TRBJ2-4	TGTGCCAGCAGTTCCTTGGCGACGGCGGGGAGCATTCAGTACTTC	CASSSLATAGSIQYF
TRBD2	few	TRBV20-1	TRBJ2-7	TGCAGTGCTAGAGATGGGCGGCCTAGCGGGCCCCACGAGCAGTACTTC	CSARDGRPSGPHEQYF
TRBD1	NA	TRBV11-1	TRBJ1-1	TGTGCCAGCAGCCCCGGGACAGGGGGAATGAACACTGAAGCTTTCTTT	CASSPGTGGMNTEAFF
TRBD1	few	TRBV7-2	TRBJ1-2	TGTGCCAGCAGGACAGGGACGGGGAGGTACACCTTC	CASRTGTGRYTF
NA	many	TRBV29-1	TRBJ2-7	TGCAGCGTTGCCGGGAAGGGTATCAGGGACGAGCAGTACTTC	CSVAGKGIRDEQYF
NA	few	TRBV7-3	TRBJ2-3	TGTGCCAGCAGCTTGAGGACGCGGGGCTCAGATACGCAGTATTTT	CASSLRTRGSDTQYF
NA	few	TRBV29-1	TRBJ2-2	TGCAGCGTCGGACGGGGTACAGGGCCATCCGGGGAGCTGTTTTTT	CSVGRGTGPSGELFF
NA	many	TRBV12-3/TRBV12-4	TRBJ2-3	TGTGCCAGCAACCCAAACTCCCTTGGCACAGATACGCAGTATTTT	CASNPNSLGTDTQYF
TRBD2	NA	TRBV2	TRBJ2-1	TGTGCCAGCAGTGTATTGCGGGGGGGCCGCAATGAGCAGTTCTTC	CASSVLRGGRNEQFF
NA	few	TRBV2	TRBJ2-5	TGTGCCAGCAACGGTGTTACTGAGACCCAGTACTTC	CASNGVTETQYF
NA	many	TRBV9	TRBJ2-5	TGTGCCAGCAGCGTTGGAGAATCGACCCAGTACTTC	CASSVGESTQYF
NA	NA	TRBV20-1	TRBJ2-1	TGCAGTGCTAGGCCTCCAAGCGGAGGGGGCAATGAGCAGTTCTTC	CSARPPSGGGNEQFF